This entry describes one TCR beta chain. Some clones are missing from TCRdb's copy, which holds only in-frame ones; the method was immunoSEQ multiplex PCR. In the table there are roughly 120,000 clones, 90% to 95% of which are singletons. The ends were cut back, 2 bases at V and 5 bases at J, with 16 bases in the middle. Germline loops: CDR1 SGHRS, CDR2 YFSETQ. The CDR3 has 16 amino acids. This entry is derived from a study of siplizumab effects on memory and regulatory T cells. Sequencing was performed on non-Treg CD4+ T cells sorted from blood. The chain has TRBV5-1 and TRBJ2-2, with D perhaps being TRBD1 or TRBD2 (6 bases each). The TCR comes from a human donor in good health. The CDR3 DNA sequence: TGCGCCAGCAGCTTTCCAGGGGAGGTTGTTACCGGGGAGCTGTTTTTT. Encoded protein: CASSFPGEVVTGELFF.